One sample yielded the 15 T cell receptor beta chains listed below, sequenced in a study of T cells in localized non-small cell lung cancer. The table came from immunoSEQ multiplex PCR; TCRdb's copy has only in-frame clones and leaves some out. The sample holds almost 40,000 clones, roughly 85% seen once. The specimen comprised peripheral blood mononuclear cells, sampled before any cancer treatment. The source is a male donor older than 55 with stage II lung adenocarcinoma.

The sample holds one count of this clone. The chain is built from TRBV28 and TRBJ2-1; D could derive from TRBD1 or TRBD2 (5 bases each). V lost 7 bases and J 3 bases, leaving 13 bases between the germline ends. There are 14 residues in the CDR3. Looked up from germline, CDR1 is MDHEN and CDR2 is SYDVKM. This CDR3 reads CASTYGALYNEQFF. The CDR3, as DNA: TGTGCCAGCACCTACGGGGCGCTCTACAATGAGCAGTTCTTC.

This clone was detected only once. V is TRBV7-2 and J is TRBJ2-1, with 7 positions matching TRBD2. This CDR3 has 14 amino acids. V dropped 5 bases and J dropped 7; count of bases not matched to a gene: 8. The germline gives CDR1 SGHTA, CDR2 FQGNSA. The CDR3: CASSARLATNEQFF. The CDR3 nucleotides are TGTGCCAGCAGCGCCAGACTAGCTACGAATGAGCAGTTCTTC.

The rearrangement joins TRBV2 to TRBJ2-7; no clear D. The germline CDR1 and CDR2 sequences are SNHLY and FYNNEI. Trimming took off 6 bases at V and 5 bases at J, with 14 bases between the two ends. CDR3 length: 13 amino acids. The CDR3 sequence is CASRNRPEHEQYF. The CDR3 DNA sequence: TGTGCCAGCAGGAATCGGCCAGAACACGAGCAGTACTTC. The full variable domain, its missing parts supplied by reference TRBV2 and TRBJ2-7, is EPEVTQTPSHQVTQMGQEVILRCVPISNHLYFYWYRQILGQKVEFLVSFYNNEISEKSEIFDDQFSVERPDGSNFTLKIRSTKLEDSAMYFCASRNRPEHEQYFGPGTRLTVT.

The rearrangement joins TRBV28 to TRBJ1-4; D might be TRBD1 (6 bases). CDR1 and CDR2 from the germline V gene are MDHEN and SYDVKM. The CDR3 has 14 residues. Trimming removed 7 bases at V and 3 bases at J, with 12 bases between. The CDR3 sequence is CASKLGGANEKLFF. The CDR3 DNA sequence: TGTGCCAGCAAACTGGGGGGCGCTAATGAAAAACTGTTTTTT.

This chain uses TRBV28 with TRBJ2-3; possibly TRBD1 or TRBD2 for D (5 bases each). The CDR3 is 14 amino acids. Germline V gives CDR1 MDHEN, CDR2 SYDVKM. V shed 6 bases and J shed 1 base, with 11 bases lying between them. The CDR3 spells CASSRSGRTDTQYF. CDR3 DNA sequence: TGTGCCAGCAGCCGCTCGGGACGCACAGATACGCAGTATTTT. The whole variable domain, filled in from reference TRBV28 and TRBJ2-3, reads DVKVTQSSRYLVKRTGEKVFLECVQDMDHENMFWYRQDPGLGLRLIYFSYDVKMKEKGDIPEGYSVSREKKERFSLILESASTNQTSMYLCASSRSGRTDTQYFGPGTRLTVL.

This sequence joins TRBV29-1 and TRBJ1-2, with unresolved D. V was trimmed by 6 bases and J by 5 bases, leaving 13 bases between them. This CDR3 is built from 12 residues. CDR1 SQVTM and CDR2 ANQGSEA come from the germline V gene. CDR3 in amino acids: CSVQRDPYGYTF. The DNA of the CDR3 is TGCAGCGTCCAGCGGGATCCATATGGCTACACCTTC.

CDR3 amino acids: CATSRDGSDTQYF. CDR3 in DNA: TGTGCCACCAGCAGAGATGGGTCGGATACGCAGTATTTT. This chain links TRBV15 with TRBJ2-3; D ambiguous. V was shortened by 0 bases and J by 6 bases, with 7 bases between the two germline ends. Germline CDR1 LNHNV, CDR2 YYDKDF (reference sequence). This CDR3 has 13 amino acids. The full variable domain, with the rest looked up from reference TRBV15 and TRBJ2-3, is DAMVIQNPRYQVTQFGKPVTLSCSQTLNHNVMYWYQQKSSQAPKLLFHYYDKDFNNEADTPDNFQSRRPNTSFCFLDIRSPGLGDTAMYLCATSRDGSDTQYFGPGTRLTVL.

The DNA of the CDR3 is TGTGCCAGCAGCCGACAGGTGAACACTGAAGCTTTCTTT. It encodes CASSRQVNTEAFF. The chain links TRBV7-3 to TRBJ1-1; a weak D match, TRBD1 (6 bases). This CDR3 is built from 13 residues. Per the germline V gene, CDR1 is SGHTA and CDR2 is FQGTGA. V lost 5 bases, J lost 0 bases, and 7 bases lay in between.

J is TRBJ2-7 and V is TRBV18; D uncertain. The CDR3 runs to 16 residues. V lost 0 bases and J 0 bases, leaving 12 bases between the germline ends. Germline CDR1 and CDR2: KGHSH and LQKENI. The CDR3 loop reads CASSPPGQRSSYEQYF. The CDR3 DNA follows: TGTGCCAGCTCACCACCGGGCCAGAGGAGCTCCTACGAGCAGTACTTC.

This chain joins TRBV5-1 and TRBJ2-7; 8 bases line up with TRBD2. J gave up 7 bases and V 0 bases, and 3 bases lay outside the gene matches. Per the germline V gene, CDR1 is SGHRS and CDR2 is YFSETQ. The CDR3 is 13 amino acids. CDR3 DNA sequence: TGCGCCAGCAGCTTGGTCACTAGCGGAGAGCAGTACTTC. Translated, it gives CASSLVTSGEQYF.

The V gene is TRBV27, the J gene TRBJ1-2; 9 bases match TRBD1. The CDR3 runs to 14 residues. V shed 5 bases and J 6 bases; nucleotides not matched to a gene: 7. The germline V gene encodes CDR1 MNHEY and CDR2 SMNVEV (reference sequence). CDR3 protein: CASSPGDRAHGYTF. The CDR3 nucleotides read TGTGCCAGCAGTCCCGGGGACAGGGCCCATGGCTACACCTTC.

The CDR3 region has the DNA TGTGCCTTTTTGGGGTCGACTAGCGGCCTCTCCTACAATGAGCAGTTCTTC. It is translated as CAFLGSTSGLSYNEQFF. The chain uses TRBV30 and TRBJ2-1; 9 bases line up with TRBD2. The J segment lost 0 bases and the V segment lost 7 bases, leaving 13 bases of the junction unmatched. CDR3 length: 17 residues. Germline CDR1 is GTSNPN and CDR2 is SVGIG (reference sequence).

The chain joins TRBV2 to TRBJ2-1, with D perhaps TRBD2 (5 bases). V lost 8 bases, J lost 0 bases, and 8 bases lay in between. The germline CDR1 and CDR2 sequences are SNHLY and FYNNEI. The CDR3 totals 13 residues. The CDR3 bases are TGTGCCAGCCGAGGGAGCTCCTACAATGAGCAGTTCTTC. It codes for CASRGSSYNEQFF.

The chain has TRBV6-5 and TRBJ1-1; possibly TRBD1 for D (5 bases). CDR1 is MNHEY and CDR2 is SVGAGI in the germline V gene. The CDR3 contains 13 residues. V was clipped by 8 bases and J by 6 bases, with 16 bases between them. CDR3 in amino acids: CASVVGANSEAFF. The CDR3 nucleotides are TGTGCCAGCGTGGTCGGGGCGAATTCTGAAGCTTTCTTT.

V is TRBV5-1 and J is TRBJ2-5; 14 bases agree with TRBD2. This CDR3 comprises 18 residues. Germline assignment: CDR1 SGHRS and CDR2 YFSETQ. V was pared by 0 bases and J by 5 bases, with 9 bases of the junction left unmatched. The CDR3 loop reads CASSLGVTSGRARETQYF. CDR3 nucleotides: TGCGCCAGCAGCTTGGGGGTGACTAGCGGGAGGGCCCGGGAGACCCAGTACTTC.